The 18 T cell receptor beta chains presented below share a single source sample, sequenced in a study of control samples from healthy donors and cancer patients (dated by TCRdb to 2020 to 2021). The library was generated by the immunoSEQ multiplex PCR assay. The table comes from immuneACCESS by way of TCRdb, which keeps in-frame sequences with V and J called. Part of the clones is missing from these tables; in studies checked, under half for an unresolved V gene and the rest for unknown reasons. The sample yields roughly 120,000 clones; about 95% were counted once. Jointly, the top ten make up around 3.6% of the sample. The sample was blood. These receptors all stem from a man aged 30-40 years in good health.

This CDR3 reads CASSLDRTRRYSPLHF. The CDR3 region has the DNA TGTGCCAGCAGCTTAGATCGGACTCGGCGGTATTCACCCCTCCACTTT. V and J are TRBV11-2 and TRBJ1-6; D unresolved. V was clipped by 0 bases and J by 8 bases, with 14 bases between them. The CDR3 runs to 16 residues. CDR1 SGHAT and CDR2 FQNNGV come from the germline V gene.

J is TRBJ2-7 and V is TRBV25-1; D is uncertain. Trimming pared 1 base from V and 1 base from J, leaving 8 bases between. In germline, CDR1 is MGHDK, CDR2 SYGVNS. The CDR3 runs to 14 residues. The CDR3 spells CASSESGSSYEQYF. DNA of the CDR3: TGTGCCAGCAGTGAATCGGGCAGTTCCTACGAGCAGTACTTC.

V gene TRBV5-1 combines with J gene TRBJ2-1; 11 nucleotides align to TRBD2. Germline V gives CDR1 SGHRS, CDR2 YFSETQ. Trimming removed 3 bases from V and 4 bases from J; junction bases left unmatched: 6. There are 16 residues in the CDR3. The CDR3 sequence: CASSWSASGGYNEQFF. Written as DNA, the CDR3 is TGCGCCAGCAGCTGGTCAGCTAGCGGGGGGTACAATGAGCAGTTCTTC.

The chain joins TRBV19 to TRBJ2-7; 9 bases match TRBD1. This CDR3 has 14 amino acids. From germline, CDR1 is LNHDA and CDR2 SQIVND (reference sequence). Trimming cost V 4 bases and J 4 bases; bases outside gene matches: 5. CDR3 nucleotide sequence: TGTGCCAGTAGTACTATGGGACAGGGATACGAGCAGTACTTC. Protein product: CASSTMGQGYEQYF.

V is TRBV5-6 and J is TRBJ1-5; D is possibly TRBD1 (6 bases). CDR1 and CDR2 (germline): SGHDT, YYEEEE. The CDR3 totals 15 residues. Trimming removed 1 base at V and 7 bases at J, with 15 bases between. The CDR3 DNA is TGTGCCAGCAGCTTGCTAGGGGGAGCTGGGCAGCCCCAGCATTTT. Its protein product is CASSLLGGAGQPQHF.

V is TRBV5-1 and J is TRBJ1-3, with TRBD1 as a possible D gene (5 bases). V lost 0 bases and J lost 0, with 7 bases in between. The CDR3 runs 15 residues. Germline-derived CDR1 and CDR2 are SGHRS and YFSETQ. CDR3 sequence (DNA): TGCGCCAGCAGCTTGGCCGGGGGCTCTGGAAACACCATATATTTT. Its translation: CASSLAGGSGNTIYF.

The chain carries TRBV5-1 and TRBJ2-7, with D tentatively TRBD1 (5 bases). The V and J ends lost 2 bases and 4 bases respectively, with 10 bases between them. The CDR3 loop spans 13 amino acids. Germline values: CDR1 SGHRS, CDR2 YFSETQ. The CDR3 bases are TGCGCCAGCAGCTTTGGCCCAGGGTACGAGCAGTACTTC. This gives the protein CASSFGPGYEQYF.

This chain uses TRBV13 with TRBJ2-1, with 8 bases identical to TRBD2. V lost 5 bases to trimming and J lost 0 bases; unmatched junction nucleotides: 6. Germline CDR1 and CDR2: PRHDT and FYEKMQ (reference sequence). The CDR3 totals 16 residues. The CDR3 spells CASSVLLAASYNEQFF. CDR3 DNA: TGTGCCAGCAGCGTCCTACTAGCGGCCTCCTACAATGAGCAGTTCTTC.

The chain joins TRBV4-1 to TRBJ1-2, with a tentative D call TRBD1 (5 bases). Trimming left V 4 bases short and J 3 bases short, with 12 bases between. Germline lookup yields CDR1 MGHRA and CDR2 YSYEKL. This CDR3 contains 14 residues. The CDR3 protein is CASSPKGGDYGYTF. Written as DNA, the CDR3 is TGCGCCAGCAGCCCCAAGGGAGGGGACTATGGCTACACCTTC.

This rearrangement joins TRBV20-1 to TRBJ1-3; D remains ambiguous. V lost 7 bases to trimming and J lost 0 bases, with 4 bases between them. The CDR3 totals 11 residues. Germline V gene sequence: CDR1 DFQATT, CDR2 SNEGSKA (reference sequence). The CDR3 here is CSVPSGNTIYF. Written as DNA, the CDR3 is TGCAGTGTTCCCTCTGGAAACACCATATATTTT.

The chain recombines TRBV27 with TRBJ2-1; D gene unclear. The CDR3 spans 11 residues. Trimming removed 2 bases at V and 5 bases at J, with 1 base between. The germline gives CDR1 MNHEY, CDR2 SMNVEV (reference sequence). CDR3 sequence (DNA): TGTGCCAGCAGTTTACACAATGAGCAGTTCTTC. Translation gives CASSLHNEQFF.

V is TRBV7-2 and J is TRBJ2-7, with 7 bases aligning to TRBD2. The CDR3 has 13 amino acids. V dropped 4 bases and J dropped 5; count of bases not matched to a gene: 5. CDR1 SGHTA and CDR2 FQGNSA come from the germline V gene. CDR3 nucleotide sequence: TGTGCCAGCAGCTGGGGGGGTGGCGACGAGCAGTACTTC. Protein: CASSWGGGDEQYF. Based on the CDR3 plus reference TRBV7-2 and TRBJ2-7, the full variable domain is GAGVSQSPSNKVTEKGKDVELRCDPISGHTALYWYRQSLGQGLEFLIYFQGNSAPDKSGLPSDRFSAERTGGSVSTLTIQRTQQEDSAVYLCASSWGGGDEQYFGPGTRLTVT.

The gene calls are TRBV6-2 or TRBV6-3 and TRBJ2-3; tentatively, D is TRBD1 or TRBD2 (5 bases each). Looked up from germline, CDR1 is MNHEY and CDR2 is SVGEGT. Trimming stripped 2 bases from V and 2 bases from J, with 11 bases between. The CDR3 runs to 15 residues. The DNA of the CDR3 is TGTGCCAGCAGTTACGGGGGAATCTTCACAGATACGCAGTATTTT. Amino acids: CASSYGGIFTDTQYF.

The chain carries TRBV11-2 and TRBJ1-5; 7 bases map to TRBD1. This CDR3 contains 16 residues. Trimming at V came to 1 base and at J to 3 bases, leaving 6 bases not matched to a gene. The germline V gene has CDR1 SGHAT and CDR2 FQNNGV. CDR3 region: CASSLGGGGINQPQHF. The CDR3 region has the DNA TGTGCCAGCAGCTTAGGTGGAGGGGGCATCAATCAGCCCCAGCATTTT.

The genes are TRBV28 and TRBJ1-1; 8 nucleotides align to TRBD1. CDR1 is MDHEN, CDR2 SYDVKM, per germline. CDR3 length: 13 residues. The V gene end was trimmed by 1 base and the J gene end by 10 bases; junction bases not matched to a gene: 5. CDR3 loop: CASSLSYGQGAFF. CDR3 nucleotide sequence: TGTGCCAGCAGTTTATCTTACGGACAGGGAGCTTTCTTT.

The chain recombines TRBV7-6 with TRBJ2-1; D possibly corresponds to TRBD2 (6 bases). This CDR3 has 18 amino acids. With 1 base removed from V and 8 bases from J, the gap between germline ends came to 24 bases. Germline V lookup: CDR1 SGHVS, CDR2 FNYEAQ. The CDR3 DNA sequence: TGTGCCAGCAGCTTAGAGAGAATTGGGCGGGGCACTTTCTATGAGCAGTTCTTC. Protein: CASSLERIGRGTFYEQFF.

This clone was seen a handful of times. The rearrangement links TRBV6-1 to TRBJ1-1; perhaps TRBD1 as D (5 bases). Germline V gives CDR1 MNHNS, CDR2 SASEGT. The CDR3 is 15 amino acids. V gave up 3 bases and J gave up 4 bases, with 15 bases separating them. DNA of the CDR3: TGTGCCAGCAGTGATCCGGGCAGGGTCGGCACTGAAGCTTTCTTT. It translates to CASSDPGRVGTEAFF.

This chain links TRBV28 with TRBJ1-4; 7 bases align to TRBD1. Losses at the gene ends were 5 bases for V and 0 bases for J; bases not matched to a gene: 6. CDR3 size: 16 residues. Per germline, CDR1 MDHEN and CDR2 SYDVKM. CDR3 in amino acids: CASSQGGAATNEKLFF. In DNA, the CDR3 is TGTGCCAGCAGTCAAGGGGGCGCAGCAACTAATGAAAAACTGTTTTTT.